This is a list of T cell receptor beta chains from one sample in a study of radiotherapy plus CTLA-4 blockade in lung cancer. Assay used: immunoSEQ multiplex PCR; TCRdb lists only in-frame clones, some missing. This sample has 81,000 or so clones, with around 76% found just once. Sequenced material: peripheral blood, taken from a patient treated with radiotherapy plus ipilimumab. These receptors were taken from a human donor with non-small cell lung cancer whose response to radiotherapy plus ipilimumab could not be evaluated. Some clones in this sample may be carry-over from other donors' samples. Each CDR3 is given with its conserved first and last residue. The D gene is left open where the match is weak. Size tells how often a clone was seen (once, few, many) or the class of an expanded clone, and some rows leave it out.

CDR3nt: TGTGCCAGCAGCTTAATGGGACAGGGGTATTTGGGGGAGCTGTTTTTT
CDR3aa: CASSLMGQGYLGELFF
abundance: few
j_gene: TRBJ2-2
d_gene: TRBD1
v_gene: TRBV7-3

CDR3nt: TGTGCCAGCAGCGAGGGGGGGGCGCGGGGAAACACCATATATTTT
CDR3aa: CASSEGGARGNTIYF
abundance: -
j_gene: TRBJ1-3
d_gene: -
v_gene: TRBV9

CDR3nt: TGTGCCAGCAGCTTAGCATGGGATCCCGGACTAGCACCCTACAATGAGCAGTTCTTC
CDR3aa: CASSLAWDPGLAPYNEQFF
abundance: -
j_gene: TRBJ2-1
d_gene: TRBD2
v_gene: TRBV7-8

CDR3nt: TGCGCCAGCAGCCAAGATAGCGGGGAGGGGGATACGCAGTATTTT
CDR3aa: CASSQDSGEGDTQYF
abundance: -
j_gene: TRBJ2-3
d_gene: TRBD2
v_gene: TRBV4-3

CDR3nt: TGTGCCAGCAGTTTAGGCGGCAGCTTAGGAAACACCATATATTTT
CDR3aa: CASSLGGSLGNTIYF
abundance: many
j_gene: TRBJ1-3
d_gene: -
v_gene: TRBV28

CDR3nt: TGTGCCAGCAACCAACAGGGGGCATACGAGCAGTACTTC
CDR3aa: CASNQQGAYEQYF
abundance: -
j_gene: TRBJ2-7
d_gene: TRBD1
v_gene: TRBV28

CDR3nt: TGTGCCAGCAGTTTATTCGCAGGCCGTGAAGCTTTCTTT
CDR3aa: CASSLFAGREAFF
abundance: once
j_gene: TRBJ1-1
d_gene: -
v_gene: TRBV28

CDR3nt: TGTGCCAGTAGTATAGCCGAGGGACTAGGAGATACGCAGTATTTT
CDR3aa: CASSIAEGLGDTQYF
abundance: few
j_gene: TRBJ2-3
d_gene: TRBD2
v_gene: TRBV19

CDR3nt: TGTGCCAGCAGTGTACGGCAGGGGAACACCGGGGAGCTGTTTTTT
CDR3aa: CASSVRQGNTGELFF
abundance: -
j_gene: TRBJ2-2
d_gene: -
v_gene: TRBV2

CDR3nt: TGTGCCAGCAGCTTAGAATCCTTCTACAGGGGTTCCCGTAGCAATCAGCCCCAGCATTTT
CDR3aa: CASSLESFYRGSRSNQPQHF
abundance: -
j_gene: TRBJ1-5
d_gene: TRBD1
v_gene: TRBV11-3

CDR3nt: TGTGCCAGTAGTAGGGGAGGACGAGACTATCCCCCCTACAATGAGCAGTTCTTC
CDR3aa: CASSRGGRDYPPYNEQFF
abundance: few
j_gene: TRBJ2-1
d_gene: -
v_gene: TRBV19

CDR3nt: TGTGCCAGCAGCCATATTGACAGATGGGACTATACGCGGGAAAAACTGTTTTTT
CDR3aa: CASSHIDRWDYTREKLFF
abundance: -
j_gene: TRBJ1-4
d_gene: -
v_gene: TRBV4-2

CDR3nt: TGTGCCACCAGCAGCCCGACCCTGACAGATCTTTACGAGCAGTACTTC
CDR3aa: CATSSPTLTDLYEQYF
abundance: -
j_gene: TRBJ2-7
d_gene: -
v_gene: TRBV15

CDR3nt: TGTGCCAGCACCCTCGTCGAGTACTATGGCTACACCTTC
CDR3aa: CASTLVEYYGYTF
abundance: once
j_gene: TRBJ1-2
d_gene: -
v_gene: TRBV6-6

CDR3nt: TGTGCCTGGAGTGTACGGGAGGGAGCAGGGGTTTATGGCTACACCTTC
CDR3aa: CAWSVREGAGVYGYTF
abundance: -
j_gene: TRBJ1-2
d_gene: -
v_gene: TRBV30

CDR3nt: TGCGCCAGCAGCCAAGGTGAGAGCTCCCCCGGGGCCAACGTCCTGACTTTC
CDR3aa: CASSQGESSPGANVLTF
abundance: -
j_gene: TRBJ2-6
d_gene: -
v_gene: TRBV4-1

CDR3nt: TGCGCCGGATACACTCGGACAGTTAAATATCATTCCCAGCATTTT
CDR3aa: CAGYTRTVKYHSQHF
abundance: -
j_gene: TRBJ1-5
d_gene: -
v_gene: TRBV10-1

CDR3nt: TGTGCCAGCAGTTTATTTGGACAGACTAACTATGGCTACACCTTC
CDR3aa: CASSLFGQTNYGYTF
abundance: -
j_gene: TRBJ1-2
d_gene: -
v_gene: TRBV28

CDR3nt: TGTGCCAGCCGCTGGGGGGGAGTGACCTACAATGAGCAGTTCTTC
CDR3aa: CASRWGGVTYNEQFF
abundance: -
j_gene: TRBJ2-1
d_gene: TRBD2
v_gene: TRBV5-8

CDR3nt: TGTGCCAGCAGCCAAGGATCGAGACTAGCGGGGGGGCTCCCGAACACCGGGGAGCTGTTTTTT
CDR3aa: CASSQGSRLAGGLPNTGELFF
abundance: -
j_gene: TRBJ2-2
d_gene: TRBD2
v_gene: TRBV14

CDR3nt: TGTGCCAGCAGCCAGGACAGTATCAGAAATTCACCCCTCCACTTT
CDR3aa: CASSQDSIRNSPLHF
abundance: -
j_gene: TRBJ1-6
d_gene: -
v_gene: TRBV5-4

CDR3nt: TGTGCCAGCAGCCAGGGACAGGTGAATGAAAAACTGTTTTTT
CDR3aa: CASSQGQVNEKLFF
abundance: -
j_gene: TRBJ1-4
d_gene: TRBD1
v_gene: TRBV4-2

CDR3nt: TGTGCCAGCTCACGGACAGGGGATCAGCCCCAGCATTTT
CDR3aa: CASSRTGDQPQHF
abundance: -
j_gene: TRBJ1-5
d_gene: TRBD1
v_gene: TRBV18

CDR3nt: TGTGCCAGTAGTATCAGCGGGGGGACGTACGAGCAGTACTTC
CDR3aa: CASSISGGTYEQYF
abundance: few
j_gene: TRBJ2-7
d_gene: TRBD2
v_gene: TRBV19

CDR3nt: TGTGCCAGTAGTATCGGACAGGGGGGACTCTATCGCTACACCTTC
CDR3aa: CASSIGQGGLYRYTF
abundance: -
j_gene: TRBJ1-2
d_gene: TRBD1
v_gene: TRBV19

CDR3nt: TGTGCCAGCAGCTTAACTTTAGCGGGGGCCACCACCGGGGAGCTGTTTTTT
CDR3aa: CASSLTLAGATTGELFF
abundance: -
j_gene: TRBJ2-2
d_gene: TRBD2
v_gene: TRBV7-9

CDR3nt: TGTGCCAGCAGCCTCGCAGGGAAGGGGGACACTGAAGCTTTCTTT
CDR3aa: CASSLAGKGDTEAFF
abundance: -
j_gene: TRBJ1-1
d_gene: -
v_gene: TRBV13

CDR3nt: TGTGCCAGCAGCAGTGAGAACAATGAGCAGTTCTTC
CDR3aa: CASSSENNEQFF
abundance: -
j_gene: TRBJ2-1
d_gene: -
v_gene: TRBV5-4

CDR3nt: TGTGCCAGCAGCCCGGGACAGGGTTACTCCGAGCAGTACTTC
CDR3aa: CASSPGQGYSEQYF
abundance: few
j_gene: TRBJ2-7
d_gene: TRBD1
v_gene: TRBV9

CDR3nt: TGTGCCAGCAGTTGGGGGGGTCCGTACCAAGAGACCCAGTACTTC
CDR3aa: CASSWGGPYQETQYF
abundance: -
j_gene: TRBJ2-5
d_gene: TRBD2
v_gene: TRBV28

CDR3nt: TGCGCCAGCAGCCTAGGACAGGGATTAACTGAAGCTTTCTTT
CDR3aa: CASSLGQGLTEAFF
abundance: once
j_gene: TRBJ1-1
d_gene: TRBD1
v_gene: TRBV5-1

CDR3nt: TGTGCCAGCTCACCGAAAGACGGGGGGTTGGCCCACAATGAGCAGTTCTTC
CDR3aa: CASSPKDGGLAHNEQFF
abundance: -
j_gene: TRBJ2-1
d_gene: TRBD2
v_gene: TRBV18

CDR3nt: TGTGCCTGCCCAAAAGGGGCCACCGGGGAGCTGTTTTTT
CDR3aa: CACPKGATGELFF
abundance: -
j_gene: TRBJ2-2
d_gene: -
v_gene: TRBV30

CDR3nt: TGTGCCAGCAGCCCCTGGGCCCTGCCGACGGGGGAGACCCAGTACTTC
CDR3aa: CASSPWALPTGETQYF
abundance: -
j_gene: TRBJ2-5
d_gene: -
v_gene: TRBV7-2

CDR3nt: TGTGCCAGCAGCTTAGTCGGTAGCGGCTACAATGAGCAGTTCTTC
CDR3aa: CASSLVGSGYNEQFF
abundance: -
j_gene: TRBJ2-1
d_gene: -
v_gene: TRBV13

CDR3nt: TGTGCCAGCAGCCGTGGACAGGGGGCTTTTCACGAGCAGTACTTC
CDR3aa: CASSRGQGAFHEQYF
abundance: -
j_gene: TRBJ2-7
d_gene: TRBD1
v_gene: TRBV7-2

CDR3nt: TGTGCCAGCAGTTCTGTCCCTAGCACAGATACGCAGTATTTT
CDR3aa: CASSSVPSTDTQYF
abundance: once
j_gene: TRBJ2-3
d_gene: -
v_gene: TRBV28